Shown below are 10 T cell receptor beta chains from a single sample sequenced in a study of shared clonotypes between healthy human individuals. TCRdb's table, derived via immunoSEQ multiplex PCR, lists solely in-frame clones and lacks some. The sample has about a million clones, around 74% seen once. What was sequenced was memory CD4+ T cells sorted from blood. The subset denotes: CD45RA-negative fraction. These receptors were obtained from a man in his late teens or twenties in good health.

This chain uses TRBV7-2 with TRBJ2-5; 8 bases line up with TRBD1. TRBJ2-7 matches the DNA end more closely, so the J call is doubtful. There are 14 residues in the CDR3. The germline gives CDR1 SGHTA, CDR2 FQGNSA. For the CDR3, the DNA is TGTGCCAGCAACACCGGGACAGGACCCTACGAGCAGTACTTC. Its translation: CASNTGTGPYEQYF.

The chain is built from TRBV5-1 and TRBJ1-1; 8 positions agree with TRBD1. Germline loops: CDR1 SGHRS, CDR2 YFSETQ. Trimming removed 3 bases from V and 4 bases from J; junction bases left unmatched: 8. The length of the CDR3 is 15 residues. CDR3 bases: TGCGCCAGCAGCTCCTCCACAGGGGGGAGCACTGAAGCTTTCTTT. Its translation: CASSSSTGGSTEAFF.

The chain couples TRBV11-2 to TRBJ1-4; 7 bases map to TRBD1. This CDR3 is 15 amino acids long. Trimming at V came to 2 bases and at J to 8 bases, leaving 8 bases not matched to a gene. CDR1 SGHAT and CDR2 FQNNGV come from the germline V gene. CDR3 amino acids: CASSLLGGVQEKLFF. Here the CDR3 DNA reads TGTGCCAGCAGCTTATTAGGGGGCGTCCAGGAAAAACTGTTTTTT.

This rearrangement joins TRBV28 to TRBJ1-5; TRBD1 agrees at 8 bases. The germline V gene has CDR1 MDHEN and CDR2 SYDVKM. This CDR3 is 17 amino acids long. V shed 6 bases and J 0 bases; nucleotides not matched to a gene: 10. The CDR3 DNA sequence: TGTGCCAGCAGCGCGGGACAGGTACCTTATAGCAATCAGCCCCAGCATTTT. Translation gives CASSAGQVPYSNQPQHF.

V usage is TRBV5-1 and J usage is TRBJ2-1; no clear D. Trimming stripped 0 bases from V and 0 bases from J, with 7 bases between. The CDR3 loop spans 15 amino acids. The V gene's germline CDR1 is SGHRS and CDR2 YFSETQ. CDR3 bases: TGCGCCAGCAGCTTGGGGTCTAACTCCTACAATGAGCAGTTCTTC. This translates into CASSLGSNSYNEQFF.

The V call is TRBV9, the J call TRBJ1-1, with TRBD1 matching 7 bases. CDR1 and CDR2 (germline): SGDLS, YYNGEE. The CDR3 consists of 14 residues. V gave up 4 bases and J gave up 4 bases; unmatched junction bases: 7. CDR3 nucleotides: TGTGCCAGCAGCTTAACCCAGGGGGGCACTGAAGCTTTCTTT. It yields the protein CASSLTQGGTEAFF.

This clone appeared a single time. The chain uses TRBV18 and TRBJ2-7, with TRBD1 identical over 8 bases. V shed 2 bases, J shed 6 bases, and the junction held 12 bases outside the gene matches. CDR1 KGHSH and CDR2 LQKENI come from the germline V gene. This CDR3 has 16 residues. DNA for the CDR3: TGTGCCAGCTCACCAAGAGAGGGCAGGGGGCAAGGCGAGCAGTACTTC. Amino acid sequence: CASSPREGRGQGEQYF. Combining the CDR3 with reference TRBV18 and TRBJ2-7 gives the whole variable domain NAGVMQNPRHLVRRRGQEARLRCSPMKGHSHVYWYRQLPEEGLKFMVYLQKENIIDESGMPKERFSAEFPKEGPSILRIQQVVRGDSAAYFCASSPREGRGQGEQYFGPGTRLTVT.

The V gene is TRBV11-3, the J gene TRBJ2-1; the match to TRBD2 covers 8 bases. Germline values: CDR1 SGHNT, CDR2 YENEEA. CDR3 length: 14 amino acids. V was pared by 5 bases and J by 6 bases, with 6 bases of the junction left unmatched. Written as DNA, the CDR3 is TGTGCCAGCAGCCCGAGCGGGGGAGGCAATGAGCAGTTCTTC. It yields the protein CASSPSGGGNEQFF.

CDR3 DNA sequence: TGCGCCAGCAGCCGGGGTTCGGGTTCCAGCTCAGATACGCAGTATTTT. Its translation is CASSRGSGSSSDTQYF. The chain has TRBV5-1 and TRBJ2-3, with D tentatively TRBD2 (5 bases). Germline CDR1 reads SGHRS; CDR2 reads YFSETQ. The CDR3 totals 16 residues. The V end lost 4 bases, the J end lost 4 bases, and 19 bases lay between the germline ends.

The V call is TRBV28, the J call TRBJ1-4; D gene uncertain. V dropped 8 bases and J dropped 14 bases, with 15 bases sitting between them. The V gene's germline CDR1 is MDHEN and CDR2 SYDVKM. CDR3 length: 11 amino acids. In nucleotides, the CDR3 is TGTGCCAGCCAAACCCAAGCCTGGCTGTTTTTT. Its protein product is CASQTQAWLFF.